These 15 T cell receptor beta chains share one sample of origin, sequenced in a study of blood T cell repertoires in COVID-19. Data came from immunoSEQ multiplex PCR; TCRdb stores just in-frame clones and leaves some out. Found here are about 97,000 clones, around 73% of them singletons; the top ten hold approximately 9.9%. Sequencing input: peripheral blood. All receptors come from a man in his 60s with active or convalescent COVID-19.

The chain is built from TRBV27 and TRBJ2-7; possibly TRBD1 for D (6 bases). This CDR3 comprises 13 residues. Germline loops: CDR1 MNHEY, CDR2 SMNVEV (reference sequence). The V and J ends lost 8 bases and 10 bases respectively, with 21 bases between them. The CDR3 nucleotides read TGTGCCAGCTCCCCGGACAGATCCTCACCTCAGTACTTC. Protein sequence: CASSPDRSSPQYF.

The CDR3 reads CASSDGQLNTEAFF. DNA for the CDR3: TGCGCCAGCAGTGATGGGCAGTTGAACACTGAAGCTTTCTTT. The chain is built from TRBV10-2 and TRBJ1-1; no clear D gene. V lost 3 bases, J lost 0 bases, and 8 bases lay in between. The CDR3 covers 14 residues. Germline CDR1 WSHSY, CDR2 SAAADI.

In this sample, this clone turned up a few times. In DNA, the CDR3 is TGTGCCAGCAGTCCTCGGGGGACCTCCTTGGATACGCAGTATTTT. This encodes CASSPRGTSLDTQYF. This chain connects TRBV25-1 to TRBJ2-3; D might be TRBD2 (6 bases). This CDR3 has 15 amino acids. Germline V lookup: CDR1 MGHDK, CDR2 SYGVNS. V was trimmed by 5 bases and J by 6 bases, leaving 18 bases between them.

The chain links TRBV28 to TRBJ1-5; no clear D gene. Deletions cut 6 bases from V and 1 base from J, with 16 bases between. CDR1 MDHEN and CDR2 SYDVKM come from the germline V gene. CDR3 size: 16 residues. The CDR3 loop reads CASSQLPKWSNQPQHF. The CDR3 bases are TGTGCCAGCAGCCAACTTCCCAAGTGGAGCAATCAGCCCCAGCATTTT.

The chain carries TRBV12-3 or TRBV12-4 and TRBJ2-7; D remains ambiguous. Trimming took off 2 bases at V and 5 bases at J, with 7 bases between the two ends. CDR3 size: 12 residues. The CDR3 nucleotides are TGTGCCAGCAGTTTATCCTGGCACGAGCAGTACTTC. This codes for CASSLSWHEQYF.

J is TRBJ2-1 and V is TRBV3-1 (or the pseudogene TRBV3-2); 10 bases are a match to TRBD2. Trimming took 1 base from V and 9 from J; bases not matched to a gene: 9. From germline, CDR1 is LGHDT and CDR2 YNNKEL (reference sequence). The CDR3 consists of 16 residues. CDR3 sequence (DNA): TGTGCCAGCAGCCAAGGTCTCCTAGCGGGAGAAGGTGAGCAGTTCTTC. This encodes CASSQGLLAGEGEQFF.

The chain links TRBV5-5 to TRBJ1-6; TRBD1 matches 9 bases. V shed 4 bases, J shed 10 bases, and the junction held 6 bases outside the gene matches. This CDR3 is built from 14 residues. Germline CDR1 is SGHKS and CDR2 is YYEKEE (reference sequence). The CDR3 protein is CASSPRTGESPLHF. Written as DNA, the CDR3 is TGTGCCAGCAGCCCCCGGACAGGGGAATCACCCCTCCACTTT.

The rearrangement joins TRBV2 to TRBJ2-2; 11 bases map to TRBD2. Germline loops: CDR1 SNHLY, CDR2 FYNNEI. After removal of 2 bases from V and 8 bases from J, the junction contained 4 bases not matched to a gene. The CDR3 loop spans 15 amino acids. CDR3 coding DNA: TGTGCCAGCAGTGAACATGGGACTAGCGGTGGGGAGCTGTTTTTT. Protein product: CASSEHGTSGGELFF.

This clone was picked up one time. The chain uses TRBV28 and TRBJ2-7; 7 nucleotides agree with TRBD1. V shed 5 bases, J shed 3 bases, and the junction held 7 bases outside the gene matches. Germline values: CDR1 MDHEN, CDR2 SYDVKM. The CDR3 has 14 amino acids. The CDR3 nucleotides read TGTGCCAGCAGTATTCGACAGGGCAACTACGAGCAGTACTTC. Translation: CASSIRQGNYEQYF.

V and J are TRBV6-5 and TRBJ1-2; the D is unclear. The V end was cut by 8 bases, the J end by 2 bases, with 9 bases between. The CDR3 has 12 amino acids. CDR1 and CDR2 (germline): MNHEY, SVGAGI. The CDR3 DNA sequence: TGTGCCAGCGCCCGAGCGAACTATGGCTACACCTTC. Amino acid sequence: CASARANYGYTF.

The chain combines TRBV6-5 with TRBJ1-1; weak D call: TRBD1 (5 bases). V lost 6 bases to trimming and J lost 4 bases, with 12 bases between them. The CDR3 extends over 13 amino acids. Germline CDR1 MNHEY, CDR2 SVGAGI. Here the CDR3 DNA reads TGTGCCAGCAGATCTGGGACTTTCACTGAAGCTTTCTTT. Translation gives CASRSGTFTEAFF.

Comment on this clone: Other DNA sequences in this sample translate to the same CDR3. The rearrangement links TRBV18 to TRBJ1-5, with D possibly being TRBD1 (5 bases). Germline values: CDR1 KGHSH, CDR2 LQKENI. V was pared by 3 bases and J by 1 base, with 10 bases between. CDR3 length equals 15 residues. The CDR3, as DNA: TGTGCCAGCTCACCGCAGGGTGCGAGCAATCAGCCCCAGCATTTT. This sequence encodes CASSPQGASNQPQHF.

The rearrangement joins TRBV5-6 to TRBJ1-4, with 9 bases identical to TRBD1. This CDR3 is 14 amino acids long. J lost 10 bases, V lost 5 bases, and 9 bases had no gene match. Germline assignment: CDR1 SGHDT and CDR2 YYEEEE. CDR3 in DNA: TGTGCCAGCAGTTCACAGGGGGCAGGAGGAAAACTGTTTTTT. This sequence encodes CASSSQGAGGKLFF.

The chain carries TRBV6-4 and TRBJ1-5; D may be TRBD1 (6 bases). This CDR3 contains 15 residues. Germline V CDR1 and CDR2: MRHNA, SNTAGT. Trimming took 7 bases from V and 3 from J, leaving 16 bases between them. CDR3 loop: CASMGDRSFNQPQHF. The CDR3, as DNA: TGTGCCAGCATGGGCGACAGGTCTTTCAATCAGCCCCAGCATTTT.

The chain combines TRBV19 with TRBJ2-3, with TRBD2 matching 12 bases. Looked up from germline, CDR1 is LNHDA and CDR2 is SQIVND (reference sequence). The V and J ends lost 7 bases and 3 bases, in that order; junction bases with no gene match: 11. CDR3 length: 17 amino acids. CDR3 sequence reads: CASTTSGRSLRTDTQYF. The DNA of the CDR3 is TGTGCCAGTACCACTAGCGGGAGGTCCCTTAGGACAGATACGCAGTATTTT.